This TCR beta chain is drawn from a study of T cell responses to AZD1222 COVID-19 vaccine. Findings and caveats of the study: Distributed over spike, vaccine-associated CD4 TCRs predominated at 160-218 and 743-854.

The ends lost 6 bases at V and 5 bases at J; junction bases unmatched: 9. Germline V lookup: CDR1 MGHDK, CDR2 SYGVNS. This CDR3 has 14 residues. Sequencing was performed with immunoSEQ multiplex PCR; in TCRdb, only in-frame clones are kept and a portion is missing. This table holds roughly 100,000 clones, 91% found once. Note on this clone: The antigen is not known.

This rearrangement joins TRBV25-1 to TRBJ1-1, with 7 bases fitting TRBD1. Specimen: peripheral blood, collected on day 0 of AZD1222 vaccination. The TCR comes from an adult in good health. CDR3 region: CASRSNRQGTEAFF. In nucleotides, the CDR3 is TGTGCCAGCAGGAGTAACAGACAGGGAACTGAAGCTTTCTTT.